A single T cell receptor beta chain is shown here with its context. This specimen comes from a study of T cells expressing NK-cell markers. Germline loops: CDR1 SGHRS, CDR2 YFSETQ. CDR3 length equals 15 residues. TCRdb re-analyzed the 5' RACE reads; it lists each CDR3 protein once, without DNA. The sample has 500,000 to 700,000 distinct CDR3 sequences. The sample was blood T cells: a sorted CD56 or NKG2C T cell subset, CD4+ or CD8+ T cells, or bulk PBMC T cells (not recorded which). The receptor comes from a man aged 18 to 29 in good health. The rearrangement uses TRBV5-1 and TRBJ2-2; lacking DNA, the TRBD1 call made by TCRdb goes unchecked. CDR3 loop: CASSLLTGEVGELFF. The whole variable domain, remainder taken from reference TRBV5-1 and TRBJ2-2, is KAGVTQTPRYLIKTRGQQVTLSCSPISGHRSVSWYQQTPGQGLQFLFEYFSETQRNKGNFPGRFSGRQFSNSRSEMNVSTLELGDSALYLCASSLLTGEVGELFFGEGSRLTVL.